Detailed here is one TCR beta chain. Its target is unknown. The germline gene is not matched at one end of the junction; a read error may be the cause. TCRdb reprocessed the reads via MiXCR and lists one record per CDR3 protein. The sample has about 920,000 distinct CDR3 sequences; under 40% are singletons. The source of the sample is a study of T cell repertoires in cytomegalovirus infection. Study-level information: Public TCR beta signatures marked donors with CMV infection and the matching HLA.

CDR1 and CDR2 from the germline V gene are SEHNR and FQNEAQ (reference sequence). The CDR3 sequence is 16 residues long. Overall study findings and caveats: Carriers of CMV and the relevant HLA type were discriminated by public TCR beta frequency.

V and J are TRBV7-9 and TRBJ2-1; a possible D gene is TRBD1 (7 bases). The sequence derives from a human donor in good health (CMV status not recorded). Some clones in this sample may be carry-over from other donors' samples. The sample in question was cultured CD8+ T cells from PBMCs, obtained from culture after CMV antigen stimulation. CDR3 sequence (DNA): TGTGTCAGCAGCTTGGAGGCCGCGACAGGGAGGAATGAGCAGTTCTTC. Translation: CVSSLEAATGRNEQFF. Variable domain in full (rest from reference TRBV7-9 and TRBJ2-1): DTGVSQNPRHKITKRGQNVTFRCDPISEHNRLYWYRQTLGQGPEFLTYFQNEAQLEKSRLLSDRFSAERPKGSFSTLEIQRTEQGDSAMYLCVSSLEAATGRNEQFFGPGTRLTVL.